These 26 T cell receptor beta chains share one sample of origin, sequenced in a study of T cell responses to AZD1222 COVID-19 vaccine. The data were produced by immunoSEQ multiplex PCR, yet TCRdb's version contains in-frame clones alone and is incomplete. This table has 150,000 or so clones, around 93% appearing once. The sample in question was peripheral blood, obtained on day 0 of AZD1222 vaccination. The receptors shown here come from an adult in good health.

The J gene is TRBJ1-2, the V gene TRBV2; the D gene is possibly TRBD1 (6 bases). Germline CDR1 is SNHLY and CDR2 is FYNNEI. The CDR3 is 15 residues long. V lost 5 bases to trimming and J lost 1 base, with 14 bases between them. This chain's CDR3 is CASSSETGFNYGYTF. The CDR3, as DNA: TGTGCCAGCAGTTCCGAGACAGGCTTTAACTATGGCTACACCTTC.

Comment on this clone: Other DNA variants within this sample encode the same CDR3. The V call is TRBV6-5, the J call TRBJ1-6, with unresolved D. Trimming shortened V by 0 bases and J by 9 bases, and 3 bases separated the two germline ends. Germline V CDR1 and CDR2: MNHEY, SVGAGI. The CDR3 is 12 residues long. Here the CDR3 reads CASSYSGSPLHF. The DNA of the CDR3 is TGTGCCAGCAGTTACTCGGGTTCACCCCTCCACTTT.

V and J are TRBV5-1 and TRBJ2-3; TRBD2 matches 9 bases. V was clipped by 4 bases and J by 7 bases; unmatched bases: 19. The V gene's germline CDR1 is SGHRS and CDR2 YFSETQ. The CDR3 totals 18 residues. CDR3 in DNA: TGCGCCAGCAGCCCCATCTTGCTAGCGGGGTCCACGGGAAATACGCAGTATTTT. It encodes CASSPILLAGSTGNTQYF.

The CDR3 sequence: CASSLGSGSTDTQYF. The CDR3 DNA sequence: TGTGCCAGCAGCTTGGGTTCGGGGAGCACAGATACGCAGTATTTT. This chain uses TRBV5-4 with TRBJ2-3; the D gene is possibly TRBD2 (5 bases). The CDR3 contains 15 residues. Deletions cut 0 bases from V and 0 bases from J, with 8 bases between. CDR1 SGHNT and CDR2 YYREEE come from the germline V gene (reference sequence).

This clone was detected once. The J gene is TRBJ1-1, the V gene TRBV11-2; D is uncertain. V lost 4 bases and J 8 bases, leaving 11 bases between the germline ends. The CDR3 is 12 amino acids. Looked up from germline, CDR1 is SGHAT and CDR2 is FQNNGV. CDR3 DNA sequence: TGTGCCAGCAGCTCTCAAAACTTGGAAGCTTTCTTT. It translates to CASSSQNLEAFF.

CDR3 DNA sequence: TGTGCCAGCAGTCAGACAGAAGGCAATCAGCCCCAGCATTTT. It is translated as CASSQTEGNQPQHF. The V gene is TRBV6-5, the J gene TRBJ1-5; tentatively, D is TRBD1 (5 bases). The V gene's germline CDR1 is MNHEY and CDR2 SVGAGI. Trimming took off 5 bases at V and 2 bases at J, with 10 bases between the two ends. This CDR3 is built from 14 residues.

CDR3 residues: CASSPPGQGTKLFF. In nucleotides, the CDR3 is TGTGCCAGCAGCCCCCCGGGACAGGGTACAAAACTGTTTTTT. V usage is TRBV9 and J usage is TRBJ1-4; TRBD1 matches at 9 bases. V gave up 4 bases and J gave up 10 bases; unmatched junction bases: 8. The CDR3 loop spans 14 amino acids. In germline, CDR1 is SGDLS, CDR2 YYNGEE.

The chain combines TRBV28 with TRBJ2-7, with a weak D call TRBD1 (5 bases). The CDR3 has 12 residues. From germline, CDR1 is MDHEN and CDR2 SYDVKM. The germline V and J ends were trimmed by 7 bases and 3 bases, with 10 bases remaining between them. CDR3 DNA: TGTGCCAGCACGACAGCTGACTACGAGCAGTACTTC. Encoded protein: CASTTADYEQYF.

V gene TRBV4-2 combines with J gene TRBJ2-1, with TRBD2 matching over 7 bases. The CDR3 is 16 amino acids. The ends lost 1 base at V and 3 bases at J; junction bases unmatched: 6. Germline assignment: CDR1 LGHNA and CDR2 YNFKEQ. The CDR3 coding sequence is TGTGCCAGCAGCCAAGCAGCGGGGCTCCTCTACAATGAGCAGTTCTTC. This codes for CASSQAAGLLYNEQFF.

This sequence joins TRBV10-3 and TRBJ1-1, with 7 bases identical to TRBD1. Germline V gene sequence: CDR1 ENHRY, CDR2 SYGVKD. The CDR3 has 15 residues. V lost 6 bases and J lost 1; bases outside the gene matches: 8. The CDR3 nucleotides read TGTGCCATCAGCCTTACAGGGGCAGGGAACACTGAAGCTTTCTTT. It yields the protein CAISLTGAGNTEAFF.

The chain carries TRBV19 and TRBJ1-1, with D unclear. Germline V CDR1 and CDR2: LNHDA, SQIVND (reference sequence). The CDR3 totals 13 residues. Trimming shortened V by 5 bases and J by 0 bases, and 7 bases separated the two germline ends. The DNA of the CDR3 is TGTGCCAGTAGTGGACGGATGAACACTGAAGCTTTCTTT. Residues: CASSGRMNTEAFF.

V usage is TRBV5-1 and J usage is TRBJ1-3, with D possibly TRBD1 on 6 matching bases. In germline, CDR1 is SGHRS, CDR2 YFSETQ. V was shortened by 4 bases and J by 2 bases, with 10 bases between the two germline ends. The CDR3 contains 14 residues. The CDR3, as DNA: TGCGCCAGCAGCGCTAGGGGGGCTGGAAACACCATATATTTT. Its translation is CASSARGAGNTIYF.

This rearrangement joins TRBV30 to TRBJ1-6, with D perhaps matching TRBD1 (6 bases). The CDR3 runs to 16 residues. Germline V gene data show CDR1 as GTSNPN and CDR2 as SVGIG (reference sequence). V was pared by 1 base and J by 0 bases, with 10 bases between. In nucleotides, the CDR3 is TGTGCCTGGAGTGAGGGGGTGGGCTCCTATAATTCACCCCTCCACTTT. It is translated as CAWSEGVGSYNSPLHF.

The genes are TRBV30 and TRBJ1-2; D possibly corresponds to TRBD1 (5 bases). The CDR3 sequence is 14 residues long. V lost 8 bases and J lost 2, with 18 bases in between. Germline V gene lookup returns CDR1 GTSNPN and CDR2 SVGIG (reference sequence). In DNA form, the CDR3 reads TGTGCCCAACCGAGGCAGGGAGTAAACTATGGCTACACCTTC. It translates to CAQPRQGVNYGYTF.

This rearrangement joins TRBV6-1 to TRBJ1-2; D gene unclear. The length of the CDR3 is 13 residues. Germline V gene lookup returns CDR1 MNHNS and CDR2 SASEGT. V was pared by 5 bases and J by 7 bases, with 14 bases between. The CDR3 spells CASSLGYPLGYTF. In DNA form, the CDR3 reads TGTGCCAGCAGTTTAGGGTACCCCCTTGGCTACACCTTC.

The J gene is TRBJ2-1, the V gene TRBV20-1; 11 bases are a match to TRBD2. The V segment lost 3 bases and the J segment 8 bases; nucleotides outside the gene matches: 12. CDR3 length equals 16 residues. Germline V gives CDR1 DFQATT, CDR2 SNEGSKA (reference sequence). The CDR3 is CSASPIAGGHRDEQFF. CDR3 coding DNA: TGCAGTGCTAGTCCAATAGCGGGGGGGCATAGGGATGAGCAGTTCTTC.

The chain has TRBV18 and TRBJ2-6; 7 positions match TRBD1. After removal of 4 bases from V and 0 bases from J, the junction contained 12 bases not matched to a gene. Germline-derived CDR1 and CDR2 are KGHSH and LQKENI. The CDR3 covers 19 residues. The CDR3 here is CASSLFRDRRFSGANVLTF. In nucleotides, the CDR3 is TGTGCCAGCTCACTATTCCGGGACAGAAGATTCTCTGGGGCCAACGTCCTGACTTTC. The full variable domain, rest sourced from reference TRBV18 and TRBJ2-6, is NAGVMQNPRHLVRRRGQEARLRCSPMKGHSHVYWYRQLPEEGLKFMVYLQKENIIDESGMPKERFSAEFPKEGPSILRIQQVVRGDSAAYFCASSLFRDRRFSGANVLTFGAGSRLTVL.

The genes are TRBV28 and TRBJ1-2, with unresolved D. This CDR3 region has 13 residues. Trimming took 6 bases from V and 9 from J, leaving 17 bases between them. Germline CDR1 MDHEN, CDR2 SYDVKM. CDR3 protein: CASSRDTVFSYTF. CDR3 sequence (DNA): TGTGCCAGCAGCCGCGATACAGTGTTCAGCTACACCTTC.

In DNA, the CDR3 is TGTGCCAGCACCTACACCGTTCCTGGACCTCGTCTAAATTCACCCCTCCACTTT. Translated, it gives CASTYTVPGPRLNSPLHF. This chain links TRBV7-2 with TRBJ1-6; D remains ambiguous. CDR1 and CDR2 from the germline V gene are SGHTA and FQGNSA. The CDR3 is made up of 18 amino acids. Trimming left V 7 bases short and J 7 bases short, with 26 bases between.

This rearrangement joins TRBV19 to TRBJ2-3, with 9 positions matching TRBD2. The germline V gene encodes CDR1 LNHDA and CDR2 SQIVND (reference sequence). V was clipped by 8 bases and J by 0 bases; unmatched bases: 15. The CDR3 covers 18 residues. Written as DNA, the CDR3 is TGTGCCAGTCATCCGGGCTTTCTAGCGGGGATGAGCACAGATACGCAGTATTTT. It encodes CASHPGFLAGMSTDTQYF.

This clone has only one observation. The chain employs TRBV9 and TRBJ2-5; D possibly corresponds to TRBD1 (6 bases). The CDR3 is 15 residues long. Germline V gene sequence: CDR1 SGDLS, CDR2 YYNGEE. Trimming cost V 1 base and J 3 bases, with 13 bases left between them. CDR3 in amino acids: CASSVSPDRKETQYF. The CDR3, as DNA: TGTGCCAGCAGCGTATCCCCTGACAGGAAAGAGACCCAGTACTTC.

The V and J genes are TRBV5-6 and TRBJ1-5; D gene uncertain. The germline gives CDR1 SGHDT, CDR2 YYEEEE. This CDR3 is built from 14 residues. V lost 1 base to trimming and J lost 6 bases, with 11 bases between them. CDR3 DNA: TGTGCCAGCAGCTTGAGGGAGGTAGCTCAGCCCCAGCATTTT. Translated: CASSLREVAQPQHF.

The chain couples TRBV12-5 to TRBJ1-5; tentative D call: TRBD1 (5 bases). V was trimmed by 11 bases and J by 2 bases, leaving 13 bases between them. This CDR3 comprises 13 residues. Germline CDR1 and CDR2: LGHNT and FRNRAP. The CDR3 protein is CASTGGRNQPQHF. The CDR3 nucleotides are TGTGCTTCGACGGGGGGACGCAATCAGCCCCAGCATTTT.

This chain joins TRBV11-2 and TRBJ1-1; possibly TRBD1 for D (6 bases). V was trimmed by 5 bases and J by 4 bases, leaving 14 bases between them. Germline V gene lookup returns CDR1 SGHAT and CDR2 FQNNGV. The CDR3 loop spans 14 amino acids. Here the CDR3 reads CASSPRGGSTEAFF. Written as DNA, the CDR3 is TGTGCCAGCAGCCCGAGGGGGGGGAGCACTGAAGCTTTCTTT.

The V call is TRBV11-2, the J call TRBJ2-1, with 7 bases lining up with TRBD1. The germline V gene encodes CDR1 SGHAT and CDR2 FQNNGV. The CDR3 runs 12 residues. Trimming at V came to 5 bases and at J to 8 bases, leaving 3 bases not matched to a gene. The CDR3 DNA reads as TGTGCCAGCAGCCGACAGGGTTATGAGCAGTTCTTC. The encoded protein is CASSRQGYEQFF.

This clone was seen more than once but under ten times. Other DNA sequences in the sample encode the same CDR3. Written as DNA, the CDR3 is TGTGCCAGCAGGTCCCCGGGTAATGAGCAGTTCTTC. Its protein product is CASRSPGNEQFF. V is TRBV6-5 and J is TRBJ2-1, with D hard to call. The germline CDR1 and CDR2 sequences are MNHEY and SVGAGI. This CDR3 has 12 residues. V dropped 6 bases and J dropped 7 bases, with 10 bases sitting between them.